The T cell receptor (beta chain) under discussion was sequenced for a study of blood T cells in healthy people across ages. This CDR3 has 14 amino acids. CDR1 is SGHRS, CDR2 YFSETQ, per germline. Germline trimming cut 3 bases from V and 9 bases from J; bases unmatched to any gene: 9. This clonotype was counted between two and nine times. Its specificity is unknown. A second PCR of 7 to 11 cycles used a sample-barcoded 5' primer and a J-beta primer mix. MiXCR, applied by TCRdb to the 5' RACE reads, yields one record per CDR3 protein. In the table there are roughly 1.9 million distinct CDR3 sequences, about 39% of which are singletons. Study results and limitations: It was held that diversity estimates obtained from one million T cells represented underestimates. Leaving the PBMCs unsorted stopped any conclusive comparison of naive versus antigen-experienced cells.

V gene TRBV5-1 combines with J gene TRBJ2-3, with 8 bases lining up with TRBD1. The sample comprised blood. The TCR originated in a human donor in good health. The CDR3 reads CASSYQDRVETQYF. Written as DNA, the CDR3 is TGCGCCAGCAGCTACCAGGACAGGGTGGAGACGCAGTATTTT.